This T cell receptor beta chain emerged from a study of response to subunit inactivated influenza vaccine. Whole-study findings and limits: The authors proposed limited new T cell recruitment per seasonal influenza vaccination.

TCRdb fed the RT-PCR reads into MiXCR, producing one record per CDR3 protein. The repertoire holds just over 300,000 distinct CDR3 sequences, with about a fifth as singletons. The CDR3 contains 16 residues. V lost 5 bases to trimming and J lost 7 bases, with 20 bases between them. Germline CDR1 is SEHNR and CDR2 is FQNEAQ (reference sequence). The table lists this clonotype with many counts. Its antigen is unidentified. J is TRBJ2-2 and V is TRBV7-9; D is possibly TRBD1 or TRBD2 (6 bases each). The source is a man between 50 and 75 years old who received an inactivated influenza vaccine. Sequencing was performed on PBMCs from blood, taken less than 22 months after vaccination. The CDR3 DNA is TGTGCCAGCAGCCCCGGGCCGGGGGCAACGGGCGGGGAGCTGTTTTTT. Its protein is CASSPGPGATGGELFF.